This T cell receptor beta chain stems from a study of graft-versus-host responses after intestinal transplantation. Study at large: Transplants given to recipients were multivisceral, liver-intestinal, or isolated intestinal.

Of note for this clone: Its antigen is not known.

Method: immunoSEQ multiplex PCR; TCRdb's copy keeps in-frame clones and lacks some. The table lists tens of thousands of clones, approximately 95% of them singletons. This CDR3 spans 12 amino acids. CDR1 SQVTM and CDR2 ANQGSEA come from the germline V gene. With 7 bases removed from V and 5 bases from J, the gap between germline ends came to 12 bases. The V gene is TRBV29-1, the J gene TRBJ2-1; the D is unclear. The receptor was isolated from a human donor who was the organ donor for an intestinal transplant. The starting material was unstimulated CD8+ T cells sorted from spleen or lymph node cells, obtained before transplant. The CDR3 is CSADPTNNEQFF. CDR3 DNA: TGCAGCGCTGACCCGACCAACAATGAGCAGTTCTTC.